This T cell receptor (beta chain) originates from a study of blood T cell repertoires in COVID-19. Across the whole study: Acute and convalescent COVID-19 samples came from the United States, Italy and Spain. T cells, B-cell-depleted T cells, or PBMCs provided the cDNA or gDNA that served as material.

V lost 1 base and J lost 0; bases outside the gene matches: 16. Germline-derived CDR1 and CDR2 are SGHDN and FVKESK. This CDR3 has 21 amino acids. Original processing notes: For nucleated cells, counts were estimated from reference gene primer amplification. Some clones are missing from TCRdb's copy, which holds only in-frame ones; the method was immunoSEQ multiplex PCR. That table gives V, J and clone size, and the DNA gave D and trimming. Of over 85,000 clones detected, about 91% appear once; the ten largest clones hold 2.3%. The sequenced material came from peripheral blood. The clonotype originates from a human donor with active COVID-19. The donor label of this sample is uncertain. The chain employs TRBV14 and TRBJ2-1, with TRBD1 matching 9 bases. CDR3 sequence: CASSQVEWTGEILYSYNEQFF. The CDR3 DNA sequence: TGTGCCAGCAGCCAAGTCGAGTGGACAGGGGAAATTCTCTACTCCTACAATGAGCAGTTCTTC. Complete variable domain (other parts from reference TRBV14 and TRBJ2-1): EAGVTQFPSHSVIEKGQTVTLRCDPISGHDNLYWYRRVMGKEIKFLLHFVKESKQDESGMPNNRFLAERTGGTYSTLKVQPAELEDSGVYFCASSQVEWTGEILYSYNEQFFGPGTRLTVL.